The T cell receptor (beta chain) under discussion was sequenced for a study of Ad26.COV2.S vaccination and SARS-CoV-2 variants. Broader study findings: Similar non-spike TCR breadth was seen in vaccine and placebo recipients. Overall T cell responses may have been underestimated by the analyses of TCR breadth and depth. Responses of spike-specific T cells (both CD8+ and CD4+) reportedly showed substantial breadth after vaccination.

As regards this clone: Antigen unknown.

The V and J ends lost 6 bases and 4 bases, in that order; junction bases with no gene match: 8. This CDR3 contains 16 residues. Germline loops: CDR1 LNHDA, CDR2 SQIVND (reference sequence). Clones were sequenced by immunoSEQ multiplex PCR, and TCRdb holds only the in-frame ones, with some missing. The sample shows some 190,000 clones, 70% to 90% of them seen only once. The V and J genes are TRBV19 and TRBJ2-2; 10 nucleotides align to TRBD2. Sample: peripheral blood, taken after recovery from COVID-19. This clonotype was sampled from a human donor who had recovered from COVID-19. The CDR3: CASRRTGLAVTGELFF. In nucleotides, the CDR3 is TGTGCCAGTAGGAGGACAGGACTAGCGGTCACCGGGGAGCTGTTTTTT.